Listed below are T cell receptor beta chains from one sample, sequenced in a study of blood T cell repertoires in COVID-19. Assay: immunoSEQ multiplex PCR; the TCRdb copy retains only in-frame clones and omits some. The sample shows around 250,000 clones, around 93% of them seen only once. Material: PBMCs or T cells enriched from blood (not recorded which). Receptors originate from a human donor in a cohort exposed to, infected with or recovered from COVID-19 (not recorded which). The donor label of this sample is uncertain. Both conserved end residues are part of each CDR3.

CASSGTWDGGTFF TRBV10-2
CSVPAPPLEAINYGYTF TRBV29-1
CASSGTSGGPDTQYF TRBV6-4
CAWGPGHGSPLHF TRBV30
CASNQGATMNTEAFF TRBV6-5
CASSQAGRELGNQPQHF TRBV5-6
CASTIEGALNTEAFF TRBV5-6
CSATLYNEQFF TRBV20-1
CATSDPGQSSTDTQYF TRBV24-1
CASSIFSDYGYTF TRBV19
CASSLFRGNEKLFF TRBV28
CASSPAASGQGYNEQFF TRBV5-4
CASSYAGADTQYF TRBV5-1
CASSQPTRDSGNTIYF TRBV4-1
CASSLVGWGGTEAFF TRBV7-2
CASSLFEAPAVNTEAFF TRBV7-9
CASSLQLQETQYF TRBV5-1
CASSLAYVGELFF TRBV7-2
CASSQVGQGNYGYTF TRBV4-2
CAIHKAGTDGYTF TRBV10-3
CASSPRDSENYGYTF TRBV18
CSVRDRKETQYF TRBV29-1
CASSFGQGYNQPQHF TRBV13
CASSRSRGETQYF TRBV9
CASSLIWAGRGLTGELFF TRBV7-2
CASRHSGAVTEAFF TRBV3-1/TRBV3-2
CASSLRRGIYEQYF TRBV28
CASSPDRGQIYSNQPQHF TRBV28
CASSQGGTEAFF TRBV7-9
CASSTLGKFYEQYF TRBV21-1
CASSISRVGNQPQHF TRBV19
CASSVEGGPYGYTF TRBV9